What follows are 27 T cell receptor beta chains derived from one specimen sequenced in a study of beta chain features in type 1 diabetes (dated by TCRdb to the late 2010s). The study at large found these results: In all four CD4+ subsets, TCRB CDR3 length was moderately but significantly shorter in type 1 diabetes patients.

Their antigen targets remain unknown. Library generation was performed with the immunoSEQ multiplex PCR assay. All of the isolated RNA was reverse transcribed with the High Capacity cDNA Reverse Transcription Kit, so expressed TCRB transcripts were sequenced. TCRdb provides this immuneACCESS table in a form limited to in-frame rearrangements. Some clones are lacking; in checked studies, under half of them reflect an unresolved V gene, and why the rest are absent is not known. The sample table records around 160,000 clones; around 63% of these occur just once. The ten largest clones take up nearly 0.09% of the sample. Source material: naive CD4+ T cells from blood. The cell subset or site label of this sample denotes: true naive CD4+ T cells. These receptors were taken from a young man with type 1 diabetes.

The chain combines TRBV9 with TRBJ2-3; either TRBD1 or TRBD2 may fit D (5 bases each). CDR1 is SGDLS, CDR2 YYNGEE, per germline. V gave up 5 bases and J gave up 0 bases, with 10 bases separating them. This CDR3 has 14 residues. The CDR3 sequence is CASSGDASTDTQYF. CDR3 nucleotides: TGTGCCAGCAGTGGGGACGCGAGCACAGATACGCAGTATTTT.

This clone was recorded a few times. This chain connects TRBV7-2 to TRBJ1-5; D is perhaps TRBD1 (6 bases). Germline lookup yields CDR1 SGHTA and CDR2 FQGNSA. V was shortened by 5 bases and J by 4 bases, with 18 bases between the two germline ends. The CDR3 is made up of 16 amino acids. The CDR3 bases are TGTGCCAGCAGCCCAGACAGGAGCAAAGGGAATCAGCCCCAGCATTTT. This translates into CASSPDRSKGNQPQHF. The entire variable domain, with the rest obtained from reference TRBV7-2 and TRBJ1-5, is as follows: GAGVSQSPSNKVTEKGKDVELRCDPISGHTALYWYRQSLGQGLEFLIYFQGNSAPDKSGLPSDRFSAERTGGSVSTLTIQRTQQEDSAVYLCASSPDRSKGNQPQHFGDGTRLSIL.

The chain recombines TRBV29-1 with TRBJ1-6; possible D gene TRBD1, 5 bases. V lost 6 bases and J lost 8, with 17 bases in between. CDR1 and CDR2 from the germline V gene are SQVTM and ANQGSEA. CDR3 length: 14 residues. CDR3 residues: CSVQSNGGDSPLHF. The CDR3 region has the DNA TGCAGCGTGCAGTCCAACGGGGGGGATTCACCCCTCCACTTT.

As to this clone: Distinct nucleotide sequences in the sample also encode this CDR3. The chain is built from TRBV30 and TRBJ2-2; D gene ambiguous. This CDR3 has 13 residues. CDR1 and CDR2 from the germline V gene are GTSNPN and SVGIG (reference sequence). Trimming took 0 bases from V and 5 from J, leaving 7 bases between them. As DNA, the CDR3 is TGTGCCTGGAGTGTACTGAGAACCGGGGAGCTGTTTTTT. This sequence encodes CAWSVLRTGELFF.

The genes are TRBV10-2 and TRBJ1-1; D gene uncertain. CDR1 WSHSY and CDR2 SAAADI come from the germline V gene. Trimming shortened V by 6 bases and J by 2 bases, and 13 bases separated the two germline ends. The CDR3 loop spans 14 amino acids. The CDR3 DNA is TGCGCCAGCAGGTTGCTCCGGGGAAACACTGAAGCTTTCTTT. This codes for CASRLLRGNTEAFF.

A single count supports this clone. Written as DNA, the CDR3 is TGTGCCAGCAGCGTAGGGGAGAGAGAGACCCAGTACTTC. As protein: CASSVGERETQYF. The rearrangement uses TRBV9 and TRBJ2-5; D might be TRBD2 (5 bases). Deletions cut 0 bases from V and 4 bases from J, with 7 bases between. CDR1 and CDR2 from the germline V gene are SGDLS and YYNGEE. The CDR3 has 13 residues. Variable domain in full (rest from reference TRBV9 and TRBJ2-5): DSGVTQTPKHLITATGQRVTLRCSPRSGDLSVYWYQQSLDQGLQFLIQYYNGEERAKGNILERFSAQQFPDLHSELNLSSLELGDSALYFCASSVGERETQYFGPGTRLLVL.

This rearrangement joins TRBV6-5 to TRBJ2-7; D call uncertain. The CDR3 covers 14 residues. The V gene lost 4 bases and the J gene lost 0 bases, with 10 bases spanning the gap. Germline V gene data show CDR1 as MNHEY and CDR2 as SVGAGI. In nucleotides, the CDR3 is TGTGCCAGCAGTTTAAGAAGGAGCTCCTACGAGCAGTACTTC. This translates into CASSLRRSSYEQYF.

V gene TRBV19 combines with J gene TRBJ2-6, with D perhaps matching TRBD1 or TRBD2 (5 bases each). From germline, CDR1 is LNHDA and CDR2 SQIVND (reference sequence). The CDR3 totals 14 residues. V dropped 0 bases and J dropped 14 bases, with 14 bases sitting between them. The CDR3 loop reads CASSIEWQRGILTF. DNA for the CDR3: TGTGCCAGTAGTATAGAATGGCAGAGGGGAATCCTGACTTTC.

V is TRBV5-1 and J is TRBJ2-3; 8 nucleotides line up with TRBD1. CDR3 length equals 15 residues. V gave up 5 bases and J gave up 2 bases; unmatched junction bases: 7. The germline CDR1 and CDR2 sequences are SGHRS and YFSETQ. The DNA for the CDR3 is TGCGCCAGCAGTTTACCGGGACAGGACACAGATACGCAGTATTTT. Translating it yields CASSLPGQDTDTQYF.

In the case of this clone: The sample has other DNA sequences that encode this CDR3 too. This rearrangement joins TRBV4-3 to TRBJ1-3; no clear D gene. CDR3 length: 13 residues. The V gene lost 0 bases and the J gene lost 4 bases, with 4 bases spanning the gap. CDR1 and CDR2 from the germline V gene are LGHNA and YSLEER. CDR3 region: CASSQDRGNTIYF. As DNA, the CDR3 is TGCGCCAGCAGCCAAGATCGAGGAAACACCATATATTTT.

V is TRBV15 and J is TRBJ2-3; D remains unclear. Trimming removed 5 bases from V and 1 base from J, with 1 base in between. The CDR3 contains 11 residues. Per germline, CDR1 LNHNV and CDR2 YYDKDF (reference sequence). The CDR3 loop reads CATSGTDTQYF. CDR3 DNA sequence: TGTGCCACCAGCGGCACAGATACGCAGTATTTT.

This clone was observed once. The V and J genes are TRBV4-3 and TRBJ2-7, with 7 bases aligning to TRBD1. Germline loops: CDR1 LGHNA, CDR2 YSLEER. This CDR3 has 15 amino acids. V shed 0 bases and J 3 bases; nucleotides not matched to a gene: 5. CDR3 residues: CASSQDQQGNYEQYF. Here the CDR3 DNA reads TGCGCCAGCAGCCAAGATCAACAGGGGAACTACGAGCAGTACTTC.

This sequence joins TRBV29-1 and TRBJ2-6, with D perhaps matching TRBD1 (5 bases). Germline V gives CDR1 SQVTM, CDR2 ANQGSEA. The CDR3 extends over 16 amino acids. The CDR3 spells CSVPRDRSSGANVLTF. In nucleotides, the CDR3 is TGCAGTGTTCCTCGCGACAGAAGCTCTGGGGCCAACGTCCTGACTTTC.

The chain links TRBV30 to TRBJ2-7, with TRBD1 as a possible D gene (5 bases). The CDR3 sequence is 13 residues long. CDR1 GTSNPN and CDR2 SVGIG come from the germline V gene (reference sequence). V was pared by 3 bases and J by 0 bases, with 9 bases between. CDR3 nucleotide sequence: TGTGCCTGGAGAGGACATCCCTCCTACGAGCAGTACTTC. Protein product: CAWRGHPSYEQYF. Full variable domain (remainder filled in from reference TRBV30 and TRBJ2-7): SQTIHQWPATLVQPVGSPLSLECTVEGTSNPNLYWYRQAAGRGLQLLFYSVGIGQISSEVPQNLSASRPQDRQFILSSKKLLLSDSGFYLCAWRGHPSYEQYFGPGTRLTVT.

The CDR3 bases are TGTGCCGGGCACAGGGGGCTTCTAGCTTCTAACTATGGCTACACCTTC. Translating it yields CAGHRGLLASNYGYTF. This chain links TRBV30 with TRBJ1-2; 9 bases map to TRBD1. V lost 8 bases, J lost 0 bases, and 13 bases stayed unmatched. The CDR3 runs 16 residues. Looked up from germline, CDR1 is GTSNPN and CDR2 is SVGIG (reference sequence).

V gene TRBV6-5 combines with J gene TRBJ1-2; maybe TRBD1 (6 bases). This CDR3 is 14 amino acids long. CDR1 and CDR2 (germline): MNHEY, SVGAGI. Trimming left V 7 bases short and J 2 bases short, with 14 bases between. The CDR3 sequence is CASTQMGANYGYTF. CDR3 DNA: TGTGCCAGCACCCAAATGGGGGCCAACTATGGCTACACCTTC.

A single count supports this clone. The chain employs TRBV28 and TRBJ2-7, with D maybe TRBD1 (6 bases). The CDR3 consists of 14 residues. Germline values: CDR1 MDHEN, CDR2 SYDVKM. V lost 3 bases to trimming and J lost 6 bases, with 15 bases between them. In DNA form, the CDR3 reads TGTGCCAGCAGTTTCTCCGGGACATCGATCGAGCAGTACTTC. Its protein product is CASSFSGTSIEQYF.

The chain combines TRBV30 with TRBJ1-5; possible D gene TRBD1, 6 bases. The CDR3 consists of 14 residues. V lost 6 bases, J lost 9 bases, and 21 bases lay in between. Germline CDR1 is GTSNPN and CDR2 is SVGIG (reference sequence). The CDR3 DNA sequence: TGTGCCTGTTCAACAGACAGGACCGGGAGGCCCCAGCATTTT. Its translation: CACSTDRTGRPQHF.

This clone was counted only a few times. The CDR3 here is CSVGGGYNQPQHF. CDR3 sequence (DNA): TGCAGCGTTGGAGGGGGCTACAATCAGCCCCAGCATTTT. The chain links TRBV29-1 to TRBJ1-5; TRBD1 agrees at 7 bases. The ends lost 4 bases at V and 3 bases at J; junction bases unmatched: 3. Germline V CDR1 and CDR2: SQVTM, ANQGSEA. This CDR3 is built from 13 residues.

The chain combines TRBV9 with TRBJ2-1, with D hard to call. This CDR3 has 17 residues. Germline assignment: CDR1 SGDLS and CDR2 YYNGEE. V was shortened by 3 bases and J by 6 bases, with 22 bases between the two germline ends. CDR3 sequence reads: CASSAYKGGVGGNEQFF. The CDR3 nucleotides read TGTGCCAGCAGCGCCTACAAGGGTGGGGTTGGTGGCAATGAGCAGTTCTTC.

The genes are TRBV30 and TRBJ2-2; D is unclear. Germline CDR1 is GTSNPN and CDR2 is SVGIG (reference sequence). CDR3 length: 14 amino acids. The germline V and J ends were trimmed by 1 base and 8 bases, with 14 bases remaining between them. The CDR3 is CAWSADNASGELFF. DNA of the CDR3: TGTGCCTGGAGTGCCGATAATGCCTCGGGGGAGCTGTTTTTT.

The rearrangement uses TRBV5-1 and TRBJ2-3; D uncertain. Germline V gene lookup returns CDR1 SGHRS and CDR2 YFSETQ. CDR3 size: 12 residues. V was trimmed by 4 bases and J by 2 bases, leaving 5 bases between them. CDR3 loop: CASSELTDTQYF. The CDR3 DNA follows: TGCGCCAGCAGCGAACTCACAGATACGCAGTATTTT. Full variable domain (remainder filled in from reference TRBV5-1 and TRBJ2-3): KAGVTQTPRYLIKTRGQQVTLSCSPISGHRSVSWYQQTPGQGLQFLFEYFSETQRNKGNFPGRFSGRQFSNSRSEMNVSTLELGDSALYLCASSELTDTQYFGPGTRLTVL.

This rearrangement joins TRBV6-6 to TRBJ2-7, with D hard to call. The CDR3 is made up of 14 amino acids. Germline values: CDR1 MNHNY, CDR2 SVGAGI (reference sequence). V shed 5 bases and J shed 3 bases, with 14 bases lying between them. The CDR3 region has the DNA TGTGCCAGCAGTCAACACGAGGAGATCTACGAGCAGTACTTC. Its translation: CASSQHEEIYEQYF.

The chain uses TRBV28 and TRBJ2-2; D may correspond to TRBD1 or TRBD2 (5 bases each). Germline lookup yields CDR1 MDHEN and CDR2 SYDVKM. This CDR3 is 16 amino acids long. V gave up 7 bases and J gave up 3 bases, with 18 bases separating them. In DNA, the CDR3 is TGTGCCAGCACTCCGGGGACGGTGGCAGACACCGGGGAGCTGTTTTTT. Encoded protein: CASTPGTVADTGELFF.

This clone was detected only once. This chain uses TRBV27 with TRBJ2-5; D perhaps matches TRBD1 (5 bases). Looked up from germline, CDR1 is MNHEY and CDR2 is SMNVEV (reference sequence). The CDR3 loop spans 13 amino acids. Trimming cost V 6 bases and J 5 bases, with 13 bases left between them. The CDR3: CASRNRFWETQYF. The CDR3 DNA is TGTGCCAGCAGGAACAGGTTTTGGGAGACCCAGTACTTC.

This clone has more than one count but fewer than ten. The chain joins TRBV30 to TRBJ2-3; D gene unclear. This CDR3 spans 12 amino acids. V was clipped by 0 bases and J by 2 bases, with 3 bases between them. CDR1 is GTSNPN, CDR2 SVGIG, per germline (reference sequence). DNA of the CDR3: TGTGCCTGGAGTGTGGCCACAGATACGCAGTATTTT. It is translated as CAWSVATDTQYF.

The chain uses TRBV5-6 and TRBJ1-1; 8 bases agree with TRBD1. The CDR3 is made up of 14 amino acids. The germline V gene encodes CDR1 SGHDT and CDR2 YYEEEE. J was trimmed by 0 bases and V by 6 bases; bases with no gene match: 4. The CDR3 region has the DNA TGTGCCAGCAAAAGGACAGGGATGAACACTGAAGCTTTCTTT. Translating it yields CASKRTGMNTEAFF. Looking up the rest from reference TRBV5-6 and TRBJ1-1 gives the full variable domain: DAGVTQSPTHLIKTRGQQVTLRCSPKSGHDTVSWYQQALGQGPQFIFQYYEEEERQRGNFPDRFSGHQFPNYSSELNVNALLLGDSALYLCASKRTGMNTEAFFGQGTRLTVV.